Each of the 2 T cell receptor beta chains below was sequenced from the same sample in a study of T cell therapy after organ transplantation. These receptors are not linked to any known antigen. The time point denotes: 20-29 weeks after completion of therapy. TCRdb keeps only in-frame clones here, not all; method: immunoSEQ multiplex PCR. The table lists about 17,000 clones, about 85% of them singletons. Here the sequenced sample was CD8+ T cells from blood, taken after autologous CMV-specific T cell therapy. Source of these receptors: a human patient who had received a solid organ transplant and had CMV disease. Some T cells may trace back to the graft donor.

CDR3 protein: CASSLASQGIRSNQPQHF. CDR3 bases: TGTGCCAGCAGCTTAGCGTCCCAGGGGATCCGCAGCAATCAGCCCCAGCATTTT. The chain employs TRBV7-8 and TRBJ1-5, with D tentatively TRBD1 (6 bases). V was shortened by 0 bases and J by 1 base, with 16 bases between the two germline ends. Germline CDR1 reads SGHVS; CDR2 reads FQNEAQ. CDR3 size: 18 residues.

The rearrangement joins TRBV30 to TRBJ1-3; D is perhaps TRBD1 (5 bases). Per germline, CDR1 GTSNPN and CDR2 SVGIG (reference sequence). V was clipped by 2 bases and J by 4 bases, with 12 bases between them. The CDR3 loop spans 14 amino acids. The CDR3 nucleotides read TGTGCCTGGAGTCCCGGGACTACCGGAAACACCATATATTTT. It translates to CAWSPGTTGNTIYF.